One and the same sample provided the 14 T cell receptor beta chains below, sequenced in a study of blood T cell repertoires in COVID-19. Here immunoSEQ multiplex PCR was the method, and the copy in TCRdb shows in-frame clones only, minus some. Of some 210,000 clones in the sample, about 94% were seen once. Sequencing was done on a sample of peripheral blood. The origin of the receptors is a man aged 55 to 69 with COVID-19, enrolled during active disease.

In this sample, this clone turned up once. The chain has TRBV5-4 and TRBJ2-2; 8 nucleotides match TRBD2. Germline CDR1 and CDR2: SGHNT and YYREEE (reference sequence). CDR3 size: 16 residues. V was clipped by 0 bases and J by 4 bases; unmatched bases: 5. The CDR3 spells CASSLDGGAVTGELFF. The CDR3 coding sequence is TGTGCCAGCAGCTTGGACGGGGGGGCCGTCACCGGGGAGCTGTTTTTT. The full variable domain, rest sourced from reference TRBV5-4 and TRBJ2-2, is ETGVTQSPTHLIKTRGQQVTLRCSSQSGHNTVSWYQQALGQGPQFIFQYYREEENGRGNFPPRFSGLQFPNYSSELNVNALELDDSALYLCASSLDGGAVTGELFFGEGSRLTVL.

The CDR3 sequence: CSASDSTDEKLFF. In DNA form, the CDR3 reads TGCAGTGCTAGTGACTCGACAGATGAAAAACTGTTTTTT. The chain combines TRBV20-1 with TRBJ1-4; maybe TRBD1 (5 bases). Looked up from germline, CDR1 is DFQATT and CDR2 is SNEGSKA (reference sequence). The CDR3 runs to 13 residues. V lost 3 bases to trimming and J lost 6 bases, with 11 bases between them.

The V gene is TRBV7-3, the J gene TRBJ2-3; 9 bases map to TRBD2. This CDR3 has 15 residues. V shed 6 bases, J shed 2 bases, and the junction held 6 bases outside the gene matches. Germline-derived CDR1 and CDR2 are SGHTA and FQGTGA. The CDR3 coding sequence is TGTGCCAGCAGGGATAGCGGGAGTCTCACAGATACGCAGTATTTT. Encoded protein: CASRDSGSLTDTQYF.

The CDR3 DNA reads TGTGCCAGCAGATACACCGGGACAACGAACACTGAAGCTTTCTTT. Translating it yields CASRYTGTTNTEAFF. The chain uses TRBV6-5 and TRBJ1-1; tentatively, D is TRBD1 (6 bases). The CDR3 totals 15 residues. Germline CDR1 MNHEY, CDR2 SVGAGI. Trimming removed 6 bases from V and 1 base from J, with 15 bases in between.

The DNA of the CDR3 is TGTGCCAGCAGTTACGGCCGCAGGGGGTATGGCTACACCTTC. Protein product: CASSYGRRGYGYTF. The V gene is TRBV6-5, the J gene TRBJ1-2; TRBD1 matches at 7 bases. Germline-derived CDR1 and CDR2 are MNHEY and SVGAGI. The V gene end was trimmed by 2 bases and the J gene end by 5 bases; junction bases not matched to a gene: 5. There are 14 residues in the CDR3.

The chain's CDR3 is CASSVAPQDSYEQYF. DNA for the CDR3: TGTGCCAGCAGCGTAGCGCCGCAGGATTCCTACGAGCAGTACTTC. This chain joins TRBV9 and TRBJ2-7; no firm D call. This CDR3 is 15 amino acids long. From germline, CDR1 is SGDLS and CDR2 YYNGEE. V was shortened by 0 bases and J by 1 base, with 11 bases between the two germline ends.

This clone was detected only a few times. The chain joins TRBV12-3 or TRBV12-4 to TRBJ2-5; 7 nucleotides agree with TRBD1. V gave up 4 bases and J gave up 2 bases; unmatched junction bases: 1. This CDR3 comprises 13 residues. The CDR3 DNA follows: TGTGCCAGCAGTTCAGGGGGACAAGAGACCCAGTACTTC. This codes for CASSSGGQETQYF.

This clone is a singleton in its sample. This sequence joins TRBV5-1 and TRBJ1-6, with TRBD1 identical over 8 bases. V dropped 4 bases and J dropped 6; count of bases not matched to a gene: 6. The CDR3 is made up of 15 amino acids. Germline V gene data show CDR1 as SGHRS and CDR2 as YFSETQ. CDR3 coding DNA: TGCGCCAGCAGCCCCGGACAGGGAGTTAATTCACCCCTCCACTTT. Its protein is CASSPGQGVNSPLHF. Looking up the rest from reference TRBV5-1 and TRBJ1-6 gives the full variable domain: KAGVTQTPRYLIKTRGQQVTLSCSPISGHRSVSWYQQTPGQGLQFLFEYFSETQRNKGNFPGRFSGRQFSNSRSEMNVSTLELGDSALYLCASSPGQGVNSPLHFGNGTRLTVT.

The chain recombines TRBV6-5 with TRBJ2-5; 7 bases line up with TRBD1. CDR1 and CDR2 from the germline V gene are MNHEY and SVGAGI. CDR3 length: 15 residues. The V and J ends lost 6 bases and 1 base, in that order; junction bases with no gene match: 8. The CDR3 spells CASRRQGGPQETQYF. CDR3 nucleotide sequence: TGTGCCAGCAGAAGACAGGGTGGCCCCCAAGAGACCCAGTACTTC.

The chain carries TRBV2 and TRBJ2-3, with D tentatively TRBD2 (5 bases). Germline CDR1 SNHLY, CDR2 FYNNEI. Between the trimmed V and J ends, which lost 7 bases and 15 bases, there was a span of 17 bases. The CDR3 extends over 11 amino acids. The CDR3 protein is CASNTGTPKYF. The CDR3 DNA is TGTGCCAGCAATACGGGAACACCAAAATATTTT.

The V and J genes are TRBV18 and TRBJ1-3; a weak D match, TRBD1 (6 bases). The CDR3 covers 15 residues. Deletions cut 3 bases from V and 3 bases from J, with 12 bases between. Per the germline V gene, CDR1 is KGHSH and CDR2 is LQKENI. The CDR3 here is CASSPPDSFGNTIYF. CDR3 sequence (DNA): TGTGCCAGCTCACCTCCGGACAGCTTTGGAAACACCATATATTTT.

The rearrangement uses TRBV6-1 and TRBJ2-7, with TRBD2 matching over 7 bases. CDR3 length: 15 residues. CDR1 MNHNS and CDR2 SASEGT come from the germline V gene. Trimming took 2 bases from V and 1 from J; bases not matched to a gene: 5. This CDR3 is CASSENRGSSYEQYF. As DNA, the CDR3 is TGTGCCAGCAGTGAAAATCGCGGGAGTTCCTACGAGCAGTACTTC.

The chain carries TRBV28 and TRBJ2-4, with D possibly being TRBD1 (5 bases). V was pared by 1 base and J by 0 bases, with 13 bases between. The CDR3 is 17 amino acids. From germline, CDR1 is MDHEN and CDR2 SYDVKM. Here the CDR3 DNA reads TGTGCCAGCAGTTTATTGGGGCAGACGCTAGCCAAAAACATTCAGTACTTC. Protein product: CASSLLGQTLAKNIQYF.

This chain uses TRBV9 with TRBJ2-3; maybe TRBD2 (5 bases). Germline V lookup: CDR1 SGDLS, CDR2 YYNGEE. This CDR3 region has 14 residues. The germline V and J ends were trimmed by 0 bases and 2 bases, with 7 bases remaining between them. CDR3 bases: TGTGCCAGCAGCGTAGCGGGGTACACAGATACGCAGTATTTT. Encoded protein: CASSVAGYTDTQYF.